This entry lists 8 T cell receptor beta chains sequenced from one sample in a study of spatial heterogeneity in lung cancer. Findings and caveats of the study: In tumors, expanded intratumoral alpha and beta TCR counts tracked mutation counts.

As to time point: sample taken at primary tumor resection. Antigens for these TCRs are unknown. Using its own MiXCR run on the 5' RACE reads, TCRdb lists one record per CDR3 protein. Here the sample spans 2,500 to 3,000 distinct CDR3 sequences, approximately 15% being singletons. Sequencing used lung tumor tissue, obtained at surgery. Every receptor here comes from a female donor with early-stage non-small cell lung cancer.

This clonotype is medium-sized within its sample. The CDR3 bases are TGTGCCAGCAGCCCCTCCGGGACAGGGTACACCTACGAGCAGTACTTC. Its protein product is CASSPSGTGYTYEQYF. V and J are TRBV3-1 and TRBJ2-7, with 9 positions matching TRBD1. Germline CDR1 LGHDT, CDR2 YNNKEL (reference sequence). CDR3 size: 16 residues. V trimming: 4 bases; J trimming: 2 bases; junction bases outside the gene matches: 9.

Sample share makes this clonotype medium-sized. J is TRBJ2-1 and V is TRBV20-1; weak D call: TRBD1 (5 bases). This CDR3 spans 14 amino acids. Germline CDR1 reads DFQATT; CDR2 reads SNEGSKA (reference sequence). Trimming took off 0 bases at V and 9 bases at J, with 15 bases between the two ends. CDR3: CSARDSRALGEQFF. CDR3 nucleotides: TGCAGTGCTAGAGATTCCAGGGCCCTCGGTGAGCAGTTCTTC.

By share, this clonotype counts as medium-sized. The genes are TRBV5-1 and TRBJ2-7, with TRBD2 matching over 15 bases. J was trimmed by 3 bases and V by 3 bases; bases with no gene match: 7. Germline V gives CDR1 SGHRS, CDR2 YFSETQ. The length of the CDR3 is 17 residues. The CDR3 spells CASSWGLAGGERYEQYF. CDR3 in DNA: TGCGCCAGCAGCTGGGGACTAGCGGGGGGTGAACGCTACGAGCAGTACTTC.

This clonotype was observed many times. The chain couples TRBV20-1 to TRBJ2-2; 7 positions agree with TRBD1. Unmatched junction bases numbered 2, after V lost 1 base and J lost 3 bases. The CDR3 spans 14 residues. Germline V CDR1 and CDR2: DFQATT, SNEGSKA (reference sequence). The CDR3: CSARGGTDTGELFF. CDR3 bases: TGCAGTGCTAGAGGGGGGACAGACACCGGGGAGCTGTTTTTT.

This clonotype is medium-sized by share. The chain recombines TRBV4-1 with TRBJ2-7, with a possible D match to TRBD1 (6 bases). CDR3 length: 14 residues. The germline CDR1 and CDR2 sequences are MGHRA and YSYEKL. V lost 1 base to trimming and J lost 4 bases, with 11 bases between them. The CDR3 DNA reads as TGCGCCAGCAGCCAAGGTGGGCAGGGGTACGAGCAGTACTTC. Translation gives CASSQGGQGYEQYF.

By share of the sample, this clonotype is medium-sized. The chain couples TRBV20-1 to TRBJ2-7, with 13 bases matching TRBD2. The trim removed 6 bases at V and 3 bases at J, leaving 5 bases unmatched. Germline values: CDR1 DFQATT, CDR2 SNEGSKA (reference sequence). The CDR3 totals 14 residues. The CDR3 spells CSAKGTSGVYEQYF. CDR3 DNA: TGCAGTGCCAAGGGGACTAGCGGGGTCTACGAGCAGTACTTC.

In its sample, this clonotype ranks as medium-sized (0.01 to 0.1%). The chain recombines TRBV2 with TRBJ1-2, with 8 bases lining up with TRBD1. The germline V gene encodes CDR1 SNHLY and CDR2 FYNNEI. The V segment lost 2 bases and the J segment 8 bases; nucleotides outside the gene matches: 4. This CDR3 has 13 amino acids. CDR3 region: CASSEPGGLGYTF. The DNA of the CDR3 is TGTGCCAGCAGTGAACCAGGGGGCTTAGGCTACACCTTC.

This rearrangement joins TRBV28 to TRBJ1-5; D is unclear. The length of the CDR3 is 13 residues. Germline lookup yields CDR1 MDHEN and CDR2 SYDVKM. V lost 7 bases and J lost 4, with 11 bases in between. The CDR3 DNA follows: TGTGCCAGCAAGTTATCGGGGAATCAGCCCCAGCATTTT. Amino acid sequence: CASKLSGNQPQHF.